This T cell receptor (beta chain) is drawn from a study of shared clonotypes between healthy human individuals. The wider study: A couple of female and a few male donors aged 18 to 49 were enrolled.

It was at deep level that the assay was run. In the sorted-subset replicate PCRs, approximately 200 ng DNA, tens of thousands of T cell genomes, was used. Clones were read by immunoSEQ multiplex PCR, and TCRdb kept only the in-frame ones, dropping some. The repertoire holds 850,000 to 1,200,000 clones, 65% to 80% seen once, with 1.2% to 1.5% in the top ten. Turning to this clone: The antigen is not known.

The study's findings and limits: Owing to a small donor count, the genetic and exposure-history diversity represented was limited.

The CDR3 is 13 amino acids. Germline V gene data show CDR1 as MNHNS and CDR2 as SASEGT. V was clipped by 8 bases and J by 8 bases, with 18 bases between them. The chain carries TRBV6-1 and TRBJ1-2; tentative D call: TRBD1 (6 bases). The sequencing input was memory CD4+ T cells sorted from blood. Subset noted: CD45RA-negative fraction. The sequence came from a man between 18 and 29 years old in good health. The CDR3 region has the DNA TGTGCCAGCTTAAAAGACAGGATTAAGGGCTACACCTTC. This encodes CASLKDRIKGYTF.